The T cell receptor beta chain under discussion was sequenced for a study of blood T cell repertoires in COVID-19. Study context: The United States, Italy and Spain were the sources of the acute and convalescent COVID-19 samples.

There are 14 residues in the CDR3. In germline, CDR1 is MNHEY, CDR2 SVGEGT. After removal of 5 bases from V and 5 bases from J, the junction contained 7 bases not matched to a gene. This clone was observed once. The method was immunoSEQ multiplex PCR; TCRdb's version includes in-frame clones alone and lacks a portion of them. The sample includes approximately 220,000 clones, 80% of them seen just once. Participants were aged roughly 18 to 90 years from some 24 US areas. Participant-reported clinical history was the basis for cohort assignment. The TCR was taken from a woman aged 40 to 50 with acute COVID-19. Input material: PBMCs or T cells enriched from blood (not recorded which). The chain combines TRBV6-2 or TRBV6-3 with TRBJ2-7; TRBD1 matches at 9 bases. The CDR3: CASSANRGLNEQYF. Here the CDR3 DNA reads TGTGCCAGCAGTGCAAACAGGGGGCTCAACGAGCAGTACTTC.